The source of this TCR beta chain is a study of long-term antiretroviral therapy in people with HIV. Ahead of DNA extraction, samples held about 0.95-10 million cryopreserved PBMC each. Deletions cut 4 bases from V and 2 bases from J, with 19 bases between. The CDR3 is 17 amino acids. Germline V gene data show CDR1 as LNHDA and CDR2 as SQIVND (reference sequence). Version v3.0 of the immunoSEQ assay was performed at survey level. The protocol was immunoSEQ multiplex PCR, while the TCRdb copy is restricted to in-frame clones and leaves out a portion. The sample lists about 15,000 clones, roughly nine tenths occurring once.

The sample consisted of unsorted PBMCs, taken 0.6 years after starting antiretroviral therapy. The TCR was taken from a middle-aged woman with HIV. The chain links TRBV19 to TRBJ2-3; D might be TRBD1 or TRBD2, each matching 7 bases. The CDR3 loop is CASSSRGGPFSTDTQYF. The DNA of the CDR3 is TGTGCCAGTAGTAGCAGGGGGGGCCCATTCTCCACAGATACGCAGTATTTT. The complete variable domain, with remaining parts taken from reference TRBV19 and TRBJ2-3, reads DGGITQSPKYLFRKEGQNVTLSCEQNLNHDAMYWYRQDPGQGLRLIYYSQIVNDFQKGDIAEGYSVSREKKESFPLTVTSAQKNPTAFYLCASSSRGGPFSTDTQYFGPGTRLTVL.